This T cell receptor (beta chain) is drawn from a study of CD8 T cells in Susac syndrome. RNA totalling roughly 0.45 to 1 ug underwent reverse transcription with random hexamers. TCRdb reprocessed the immunoSEQ multiplex PCR reads with MiXCR, giving one entry per CDR3 protein. The data show over 95,000 distinct CDR3 sequences, 80% to 95% seen once. The control participants were healthy donors, and these controls were matched with respect to both age and sex. Purification of the CD8+ and CD4+ T cells relied on negative isolation, and TEMRA cells underwent FACS enrichment. The sample consisted of CD8+ T cells from PBMCs. The sequence was collected from a human donor in good health.

The CDR3 loop reads CASSQDPTSRGLGNEQFF. CDR3 sequence (DNA): TGTGCCAGCAGCCAAGATCCGACTAGTAGGGGGCTTGGGAATGAGCAGTTCTTC. This rearrangement joins TRBV14 to TRBJ2-1, with TRBD1 as a possible D gene (7 bases). The V end was cut by 0 bases, the J end by 7 bases, with 22 bases between. Germline lookup yields CDR1 SGHDN and CDR2 FVKESK. The CDR3 has 18 residues.